This record concerns one T cell receptor beta chain sequence. The entry originates in a study of cytomegalovirus exposure and HLA in healthy donors. The PCR employed 60 Vbeta primers together with 13 Jbeta primers. Using immunoSEQ multiplex PCR, the repertoire was profiled, and TCRdb retains in-frame clones only, with some absent. The table lists 80,000 or so clones, approximately 78% of them singletons. Unmatched junction bases numbered 6, after V lost 3 bases and J lost 0 bases. CDR3 length: 16 residues. CDR1 is SGHRS and CDR2 is YFSETQ in the germline V gene. This TCR was sampled from a man aged 40-49 years in good health and CMV-seronegative. The specimen was PBMCs. V usage is TRBV5-1 and J usage is TRBJ1-2; 9 bases line up with TRBD1. CDR3 region: CASSWAQGAANYGYTF. As DNA, the CDR3 is TGCGCCAGCAGCTGGGCACAGGGGGCGGCTAACTATGGCTACACCTTC.